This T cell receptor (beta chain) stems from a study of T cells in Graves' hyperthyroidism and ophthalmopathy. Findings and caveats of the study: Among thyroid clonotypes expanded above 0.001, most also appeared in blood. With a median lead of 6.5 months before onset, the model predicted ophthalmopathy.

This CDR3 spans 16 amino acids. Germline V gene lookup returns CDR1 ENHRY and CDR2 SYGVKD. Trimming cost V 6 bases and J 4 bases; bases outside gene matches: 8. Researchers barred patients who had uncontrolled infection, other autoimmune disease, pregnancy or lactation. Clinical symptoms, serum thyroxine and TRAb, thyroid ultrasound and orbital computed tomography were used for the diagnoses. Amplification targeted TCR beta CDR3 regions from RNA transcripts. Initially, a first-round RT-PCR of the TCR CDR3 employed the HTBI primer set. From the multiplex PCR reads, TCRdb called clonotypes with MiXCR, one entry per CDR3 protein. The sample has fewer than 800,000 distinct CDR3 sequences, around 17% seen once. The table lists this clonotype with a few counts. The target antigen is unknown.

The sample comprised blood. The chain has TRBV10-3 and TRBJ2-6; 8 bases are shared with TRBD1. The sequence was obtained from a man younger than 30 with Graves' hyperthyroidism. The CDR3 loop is CAISPHRGSGANVLTF. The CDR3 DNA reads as TGTGCCATCAGCCCCCACAGGGGGTCCGGGGCCAACGTCCTGACTTTC.